Listed here is a single T cell receptor (beta chain). Original analysis: Nucleated cell number was recorded as an estimate derived from reference gene primer amplification. Repertoires were generated with immunoSEQ multiplex PCR, while TCRdb's copy carries only in-frame clones and drops some. Clonal size and the V and J genes are those of that table, whereas D and trimming came from the DNA. Of about 270,000 clones in the sample, around nine tenths are singletons; the top ten hold about 8.8%. The CDR3 length is 16 residues. Trimming cost V 3 bases and J 1 base; bases outside gene matches: 6. Germline lookup yields CDR1 MNHEY and CDR2 SVGAGI. The sample belongs to a study of blood T cell repertoires in COVID-19. Study information: The origin of the acute and convalescent COVID-19 samples was the United States, Italy and Spain. PBMCs, B-cell-depleted T cells, or T cells were the source of the cDNA or gDNA that made up the material.

The sequenced sample was peripheral blood. The chain couples TRBV6-5 to TRBJ2-4; TRBD1 agrees at 7 bases. This clonotype was sampled from a man aged 35 to 55 with active or convalescent COVID-19. For the CDR3, the DNA is TGTGCCAGCAGTTATCGGACAGGCCCGGCCAAAAACATTCAGTACTTC. It codes for CASSYRTGPAKNIQYF.